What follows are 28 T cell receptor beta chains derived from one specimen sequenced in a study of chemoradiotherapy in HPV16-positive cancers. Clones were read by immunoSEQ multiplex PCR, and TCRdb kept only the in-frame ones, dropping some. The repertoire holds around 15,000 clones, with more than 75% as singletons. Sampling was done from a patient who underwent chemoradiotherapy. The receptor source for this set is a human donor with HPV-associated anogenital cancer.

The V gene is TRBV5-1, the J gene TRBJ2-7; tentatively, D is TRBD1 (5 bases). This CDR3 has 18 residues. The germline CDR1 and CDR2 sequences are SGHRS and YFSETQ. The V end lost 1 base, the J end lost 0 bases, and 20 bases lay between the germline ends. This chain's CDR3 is CASSLTKTDEDLSYEQYF. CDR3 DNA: TGCGCCAGCAGCTTGACCAAGACAGATGAGGACCTCTCCTACGAGCAGTACTTC.

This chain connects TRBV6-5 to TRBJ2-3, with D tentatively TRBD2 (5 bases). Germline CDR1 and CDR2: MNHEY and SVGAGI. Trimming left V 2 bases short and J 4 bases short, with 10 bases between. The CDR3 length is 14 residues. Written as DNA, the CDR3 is TGTGCCAGCAGTTACGTAGCGAGGTCAGATACGCAGTATTTT. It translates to CASSYVARSDTQYF.

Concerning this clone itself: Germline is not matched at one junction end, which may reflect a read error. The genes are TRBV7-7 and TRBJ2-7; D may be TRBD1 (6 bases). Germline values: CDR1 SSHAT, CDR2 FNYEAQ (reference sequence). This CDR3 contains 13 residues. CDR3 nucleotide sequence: TGTGCTAGCAGCCCCCGGTTAGGGGGCGAGCAGTACTTC. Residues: CASSPRLGGEQYF. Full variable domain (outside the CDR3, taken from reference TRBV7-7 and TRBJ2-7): GAGVSQSPRYKVTKRGQDVTLRCDPISSHATLYWYQQALGQGPEFLTYFNYEAQPDKSGLPSDRFSAERPEGSISTLTIQRTEQRDSAMYRCASSPRLGGEQYFGPGTRLTVT.

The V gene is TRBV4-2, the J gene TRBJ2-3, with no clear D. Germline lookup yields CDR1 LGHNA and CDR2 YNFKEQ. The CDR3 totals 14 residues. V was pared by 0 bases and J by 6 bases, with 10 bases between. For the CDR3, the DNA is TGTGCCAGCAGCCAAGATAATAGCATGGATACGCAGTATTTT. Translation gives CASSQDNSMDTQYF.

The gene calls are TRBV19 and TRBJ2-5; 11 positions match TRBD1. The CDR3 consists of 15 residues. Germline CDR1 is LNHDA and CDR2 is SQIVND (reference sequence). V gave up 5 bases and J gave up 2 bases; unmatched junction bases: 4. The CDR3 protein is CASSVRDRGQETQYF. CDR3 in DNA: TGTGCCAGTAGTGTCCGGGACAGGGGGCAAGAGACCCAGTACTTC.

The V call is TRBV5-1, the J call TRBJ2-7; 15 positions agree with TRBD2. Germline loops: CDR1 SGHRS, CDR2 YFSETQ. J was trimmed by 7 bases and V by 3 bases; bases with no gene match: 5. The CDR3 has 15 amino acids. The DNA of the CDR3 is TGCGCCAGCAGCTCGAGGACTAGCGGGGGGGCAGAGCAGTACTTC. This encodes CASSSRTSGGAEQYF. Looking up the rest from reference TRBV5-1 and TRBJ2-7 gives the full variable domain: KAGVTQTPRYLIKTRGQQVTLSCSPISGHRSVSWYQQTPGQGLQFLFEYFSETQRNKGNFPGRFSGRQFSNSRSEMNVSTLELGDSALYLCASSSRTSGGAEQYFGPGTRLTVT.

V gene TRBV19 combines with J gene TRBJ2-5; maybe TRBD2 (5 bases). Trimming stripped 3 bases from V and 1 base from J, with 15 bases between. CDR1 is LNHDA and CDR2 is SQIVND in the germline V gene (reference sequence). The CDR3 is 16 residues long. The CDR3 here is CASSIESGGGQETQYF. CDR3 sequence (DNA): TGTGCCAGTAGTATCGAATCCGGCGGAGGCCAAGAGACCCAGTACTTC.

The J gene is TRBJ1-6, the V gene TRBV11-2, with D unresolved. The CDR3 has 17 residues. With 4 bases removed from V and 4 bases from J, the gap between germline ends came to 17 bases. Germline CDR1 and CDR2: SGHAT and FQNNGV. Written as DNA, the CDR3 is TGTGCCAGCAGCTCCGCCCTTCGGGATCCGTATAATTCACCCCTCCACTTT. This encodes CASSSALRDPYNSPLHF.

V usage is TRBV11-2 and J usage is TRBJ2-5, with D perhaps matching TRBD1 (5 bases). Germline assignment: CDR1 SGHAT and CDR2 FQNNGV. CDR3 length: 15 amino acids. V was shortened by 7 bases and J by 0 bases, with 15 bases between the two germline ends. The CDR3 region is CASTWGAGYQETQYF. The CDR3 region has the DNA TGTGCCAGCACCTGGGGCGCCGGGTACCAAGAGACCCAGTACTTC.

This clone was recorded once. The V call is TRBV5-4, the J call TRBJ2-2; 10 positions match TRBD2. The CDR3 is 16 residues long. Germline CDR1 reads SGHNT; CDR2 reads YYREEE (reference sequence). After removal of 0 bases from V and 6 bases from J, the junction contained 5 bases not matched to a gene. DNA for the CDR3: TGTGCCAGCAGCTTGGGCCTAGCGGGGGTTCCCGGGGAGCTGTTTTTT. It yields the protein CASSLGLAGVPGELFF.

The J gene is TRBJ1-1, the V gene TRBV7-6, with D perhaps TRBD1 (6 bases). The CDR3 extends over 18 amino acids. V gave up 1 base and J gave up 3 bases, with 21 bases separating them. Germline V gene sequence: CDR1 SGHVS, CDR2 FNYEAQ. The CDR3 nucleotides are TGTGCCAGCAGCTTAGAATTCCACAGGGTAGGAAGATACACTGAAGCTTTCTTT. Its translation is CASSLEFHRVGRYTEAFF.

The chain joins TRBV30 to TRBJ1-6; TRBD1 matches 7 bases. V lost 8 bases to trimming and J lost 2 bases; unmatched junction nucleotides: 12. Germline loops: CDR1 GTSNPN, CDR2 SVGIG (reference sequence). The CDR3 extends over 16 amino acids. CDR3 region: CAGRDSGVPYNSPLHF. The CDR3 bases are TGTGCCGGCCGGGACAGCGGTGTCCCCTATAATTCACCCCTCCACTTT.

Written as DNA, the CDR3 is TGTGCCAGCAGTTACTCTTCGACAGGGGGTAGCGAGCAGTACTTC. The encoded protein is CASSYSSTGGSEQYF. The chain combines TRBV6-7 with TRBJ2-7; 9 bases align to TRBD1. TRBV6-7 counts as an open reading frame of uncertain function. This CDR3 has 15 amino acids. The J segment lost 6 bases and the V segment lost 0 bases, leaving 6 bases of the junction unmatched.

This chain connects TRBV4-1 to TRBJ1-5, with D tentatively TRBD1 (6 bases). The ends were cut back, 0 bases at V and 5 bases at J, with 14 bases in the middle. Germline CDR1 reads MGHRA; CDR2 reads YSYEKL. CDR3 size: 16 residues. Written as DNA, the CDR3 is TGCGCCAGCAGCCAAGATGTATGGGGGCTGTATCAGCCCCAGCATTTT. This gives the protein CASSQDVWGLYQPQHF.

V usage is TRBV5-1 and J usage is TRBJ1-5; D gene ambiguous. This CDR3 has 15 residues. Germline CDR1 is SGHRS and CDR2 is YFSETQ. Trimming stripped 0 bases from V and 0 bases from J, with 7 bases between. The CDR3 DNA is TGCGCCAGCAGCTTGGGGTCCGGTAGCAATCAGCCCCAGCATTTT. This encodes CASSLGSGSNQPQHF.

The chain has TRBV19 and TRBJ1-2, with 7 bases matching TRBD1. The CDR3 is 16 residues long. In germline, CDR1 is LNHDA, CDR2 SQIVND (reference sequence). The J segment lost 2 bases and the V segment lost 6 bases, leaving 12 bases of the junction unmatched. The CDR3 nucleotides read TGTGCCAGTAGCCGAAGTAGACAGGGAGGCAACTATGGCTACACCTTC. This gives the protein CASSRSRQGGNYGYTF.

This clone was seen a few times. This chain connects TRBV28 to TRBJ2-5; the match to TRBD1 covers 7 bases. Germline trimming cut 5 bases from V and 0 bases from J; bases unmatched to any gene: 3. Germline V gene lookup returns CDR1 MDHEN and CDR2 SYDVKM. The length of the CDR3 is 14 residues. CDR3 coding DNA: TGTGCCAGCAGTGTGGGACAGAACCAAGAGACCCAGTACTTC. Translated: CASSVGQNQETQYF.

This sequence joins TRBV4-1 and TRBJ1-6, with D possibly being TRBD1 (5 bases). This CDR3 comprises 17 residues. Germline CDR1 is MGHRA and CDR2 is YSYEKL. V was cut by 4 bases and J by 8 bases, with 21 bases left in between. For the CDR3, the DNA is TGCGCCAGCAGCCCCTATCGGGGGGGAGTATGGGATTCACCCCTCCACTTT. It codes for CASSPYRGGVWDSPLHF.

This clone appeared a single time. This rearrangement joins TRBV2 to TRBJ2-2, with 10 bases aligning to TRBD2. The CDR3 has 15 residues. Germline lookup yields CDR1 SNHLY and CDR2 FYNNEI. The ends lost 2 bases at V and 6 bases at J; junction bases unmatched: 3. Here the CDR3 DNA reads TGTGCCAGCAGTGAACAAGCGGGGGGGGCCGGGGAGCTGTTTTTT. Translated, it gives CASSEQAGGAGELFF.

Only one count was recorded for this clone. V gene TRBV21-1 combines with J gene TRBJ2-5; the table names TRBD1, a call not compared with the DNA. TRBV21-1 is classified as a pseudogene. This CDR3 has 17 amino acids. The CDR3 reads CASSKLSGANRQETQYF. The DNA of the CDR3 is TGTGCCAGCAGCAAACTCTCAGGCGCGAACCGCCAAGAGACCCAGTACTTC.

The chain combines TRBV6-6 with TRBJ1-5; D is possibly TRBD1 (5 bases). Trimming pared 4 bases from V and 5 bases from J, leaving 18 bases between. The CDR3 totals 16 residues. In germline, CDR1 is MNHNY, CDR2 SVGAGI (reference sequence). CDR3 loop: CASSSDSWGKYQPQHF. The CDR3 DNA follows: TGTGCCAGCAGTTCCGACAGTTGGGGGAAATATCAGCCCCAGCATTTT.

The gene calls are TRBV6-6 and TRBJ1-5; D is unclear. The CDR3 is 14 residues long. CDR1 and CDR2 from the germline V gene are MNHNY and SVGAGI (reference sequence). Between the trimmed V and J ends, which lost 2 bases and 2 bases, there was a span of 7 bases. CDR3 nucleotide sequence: TGTGCCAGCAGTTACGGGGAGGGCAATCAGCCCCAGCATTTT. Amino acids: CASSYGEGNQPQHF.

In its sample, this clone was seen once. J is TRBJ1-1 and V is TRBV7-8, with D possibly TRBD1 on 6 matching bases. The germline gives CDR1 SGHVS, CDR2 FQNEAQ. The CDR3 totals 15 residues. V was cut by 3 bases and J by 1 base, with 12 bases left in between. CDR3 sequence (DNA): TGTGCCAGCAGCTTCACGGGACAAAAGAACACTGAAGCTTTCTTT. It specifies CASSFTGQKNTEAFF.

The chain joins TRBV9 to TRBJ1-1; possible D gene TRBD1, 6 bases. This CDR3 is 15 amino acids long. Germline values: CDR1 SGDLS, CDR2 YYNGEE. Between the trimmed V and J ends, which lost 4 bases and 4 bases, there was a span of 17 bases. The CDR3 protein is CASSPRHGGGTEAFF. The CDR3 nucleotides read TGTGCCAGCAGCCCCCGACACGGAGGGGGCACTGAAGCTTTCTTT.

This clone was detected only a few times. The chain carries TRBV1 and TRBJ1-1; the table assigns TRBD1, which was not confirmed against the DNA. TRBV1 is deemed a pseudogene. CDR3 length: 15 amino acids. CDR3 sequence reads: CTSSQRQEESKRAFF. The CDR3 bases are TGCACCAGCAGCCAACGACAGGAAGAGAGTAAGAGGGCTTTCTTT.

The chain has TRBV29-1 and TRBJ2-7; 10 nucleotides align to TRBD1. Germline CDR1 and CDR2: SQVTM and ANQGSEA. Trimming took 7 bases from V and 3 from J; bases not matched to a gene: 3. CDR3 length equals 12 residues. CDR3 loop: CSGGTGDYEQYF. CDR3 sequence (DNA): TGCAGCGGCGGGACAGGGGACTACGAGCAGTACTTC.

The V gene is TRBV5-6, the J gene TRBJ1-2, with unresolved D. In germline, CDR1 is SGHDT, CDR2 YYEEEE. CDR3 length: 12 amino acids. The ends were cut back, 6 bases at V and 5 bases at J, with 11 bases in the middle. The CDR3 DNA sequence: TGTGCCAGCACCCTAGGGAATTATGGCTACACCTTC. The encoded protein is CASTLGNYGYTF.

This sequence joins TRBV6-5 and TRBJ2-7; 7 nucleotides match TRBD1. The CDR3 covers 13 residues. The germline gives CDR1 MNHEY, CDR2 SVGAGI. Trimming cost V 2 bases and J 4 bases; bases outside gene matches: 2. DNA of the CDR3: TGTGCCAGCAGTTACGGGGGACAGTACGAGCAGTACTTC. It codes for CASSYGGQYEQYF.